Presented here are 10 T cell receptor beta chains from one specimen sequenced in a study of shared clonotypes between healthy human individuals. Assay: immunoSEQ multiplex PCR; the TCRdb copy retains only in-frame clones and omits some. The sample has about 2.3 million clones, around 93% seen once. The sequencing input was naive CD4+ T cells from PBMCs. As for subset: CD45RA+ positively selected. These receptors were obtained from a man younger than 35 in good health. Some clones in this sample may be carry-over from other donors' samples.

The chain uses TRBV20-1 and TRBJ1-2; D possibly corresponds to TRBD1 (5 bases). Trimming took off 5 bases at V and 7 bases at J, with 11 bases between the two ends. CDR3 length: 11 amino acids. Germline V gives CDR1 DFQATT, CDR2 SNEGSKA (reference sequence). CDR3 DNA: TGCAGTGCTCAGGGAGGGGCTGGCTACACCTTC. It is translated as CSAQGGAGYTF.

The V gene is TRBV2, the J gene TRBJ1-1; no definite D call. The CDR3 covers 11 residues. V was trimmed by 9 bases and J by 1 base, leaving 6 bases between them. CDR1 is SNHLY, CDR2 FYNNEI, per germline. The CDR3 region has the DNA TGTGCCAGAGGGAGGAACACTGAAGCTTTCTTT. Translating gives CARGRNTEAFF.

The CDR3: CASSSSGTSGSPLWETQYF. DNA of the CDR3: TGTGCCAGCAGCTCATCCGGGACTAGCGGGAGTCCGCTTTGGGAGACCCAGTACTTC. V and J are TRBV7-2 and TRBJ2-5; 14 bases line up with TRBD2. Germline assignment: CDR1 SGHTA and CDR2 FQGNSA. CDR3 length: 19 amino acids. With V trimmed by 4 bases and J by 5 bases, 15 bases remained unmatched.

The CDR3 region is CSVERAGGASDTQYF. The CDR3, as DNA: TGCAGCGTTGAAAGGGCGGGAGGAGCGTCAGATACGCAGTATTTT. The rearrangement links TRBV29-1 to TRBJ2-3; 8 bases are a match to TRBD2. The CDR3 is 15 amino acids. Germline V gives CDR1 SQVTM, CDR2 ANQGSEA. Trimming removed 2 bases from V and 4 bases from J; junction bases left unmatched: 8.

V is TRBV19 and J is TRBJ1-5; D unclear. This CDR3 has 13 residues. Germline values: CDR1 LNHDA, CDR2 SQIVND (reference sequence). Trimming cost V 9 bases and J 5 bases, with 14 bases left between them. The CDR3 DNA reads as TGTGCCAGCAGCTCGATAGACTATCAGCCCCAGCATTTT. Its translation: CASSSIDYQPQHF.

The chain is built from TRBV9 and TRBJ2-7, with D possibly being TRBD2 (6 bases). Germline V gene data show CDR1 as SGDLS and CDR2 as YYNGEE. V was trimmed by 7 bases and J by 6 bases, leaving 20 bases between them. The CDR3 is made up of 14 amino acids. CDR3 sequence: CASSAGIPPSEQYF. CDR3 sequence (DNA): TGTGCCAGCTCGGCGGGGATACCTCCTTCCGAGCAGTACTTC.

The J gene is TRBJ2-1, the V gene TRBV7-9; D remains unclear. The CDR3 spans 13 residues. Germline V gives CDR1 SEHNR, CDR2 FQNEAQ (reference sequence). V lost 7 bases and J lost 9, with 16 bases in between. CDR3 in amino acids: CASTLVAPSEQFF. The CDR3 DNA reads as TGTGCCAGCACCCTGGTAGCTCCTAGTGAGCAGTTCTTC. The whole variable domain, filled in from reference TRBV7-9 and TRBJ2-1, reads DTGVSQNPRHKITKRGQNVTFRCDPISEHNRLYWYRQTLGQGPEFLTYFQNEAQLEKSRLLSDRFSAERPKGSFSTLEIQRTEQGDSAMYLCASTLVAPSEQFFGPGTRLTVL.

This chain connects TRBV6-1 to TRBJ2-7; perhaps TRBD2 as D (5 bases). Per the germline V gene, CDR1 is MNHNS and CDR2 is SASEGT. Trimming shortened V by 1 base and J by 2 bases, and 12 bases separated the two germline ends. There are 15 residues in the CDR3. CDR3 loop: CASSEVRGSTYEQYF. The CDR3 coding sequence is TGTGCCAGCAGTGAAGTTCGGGGATCCACCTACGAGCAGTACTTC.

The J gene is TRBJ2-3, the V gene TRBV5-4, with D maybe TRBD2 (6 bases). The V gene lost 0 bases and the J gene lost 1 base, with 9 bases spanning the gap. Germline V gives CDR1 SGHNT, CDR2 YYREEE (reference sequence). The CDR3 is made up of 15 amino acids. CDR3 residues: CASSLAKRGTDTQYF. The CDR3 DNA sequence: TGTGCCAGCAGCTTGGCCAAGCGGGGCACAGATACGCAGTATTTT.

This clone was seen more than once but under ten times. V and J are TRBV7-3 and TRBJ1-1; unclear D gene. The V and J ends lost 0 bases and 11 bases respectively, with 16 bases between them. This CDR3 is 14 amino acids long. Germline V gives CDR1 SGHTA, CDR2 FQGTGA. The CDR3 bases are TGTGCCAGCAGCTTAACGGCGTACGGCTCCGAGGCTTTCTTT. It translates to CASSLTAYGSEAFF.